Following are 20 T cell receptor beta chains from one sample sequenced in a study of T cells in Graves' hyperthyroidism and ophthalmopathy. Amplification of TCR beta CDR3 regions was performed using RNA transcripts as template. RT-PCR in the first round (using the HTBI primer set) targeted the TCR CDR3. MiXCR, run by TCRdb on the multiplex PCR reads, gives a single entry per CDR3 protein. This table holds 340,000 or so distinct CDR3 sequences, approximately 17% found once. The sequencing sample was made of blood. These receptors all stem from a man in his thirties or forties with Graves' hyperthyroidism.

This clonotype was found many times. This rearrangement joins TRBV7-9 to TRBJ2-7, with D unclear. V was clipped by 5 bases and J by 3 bases, with 11 bases between them. The V gene's germline CDR1 is SEHNR and CDR2 FQNEAQ (reference sequence). This CDR3 has 13 amino acids. The CDR3 loop reads CASSPEAHYEQYF. Written as DNA, the CDR3 is TGTGCCAGCAGCCCAGAGGCACACTACGAGCAGTACTTC. Together with reference TRBV7-9 and TRBJ2-7, the CDR3 gives the full variable domain: DTGVSQNPRHKITKRGQNVTFRCDPISEHNRLYWYRQTLGQGPEFLTYFQNEAQLEKSRLLSDRFSAERPKGSFSTLEIQRTEQGDSAMYLCASSPEAHYEQYFGPGTRLTVT.

This clonotype was observed a few times. A much larger clone lies one base from this, so it may be a read error. The chain couples TRBV5-1 to TRBJ1-1; D is unclear. The V gene's germline CDR1 is SGHRS and CDR2 YFSETQ. This CDR3 contains 13 residues. The CDR3 reads CAGSPVLDTEAFF. For the CDR3, the DNA is TGCGCCGGCAGCCCGGTTCTGGATACTGAAGCTTTCTTT.

The rearrangement uses TRBV18 and TRBJ2-5; TRBD1 aligns across 9 bases. With V trimmed by 4 bases and J by 5 bases, 8 bases remained unmatched. Per germline, CDR1 KGHSH and CDR2 LQKENI. This CDR3 has 15 residues. This CDR3 is CASSLGQGRWETQYF. As DNA, the CDR3 is TGTGCCAGCTCACTGGGACAGGGACGATGGGAGACCCAGTACTTC.

The rearrangement uses TRBV10-3 and TRBJ1-1; maybe TRBD1 (5 bases). With 0 bases removed from V and 11 bases from J, the gap between germline ends came to 10 bases. Looked up from germline, CDR1 is ENHRY and CDR2 is SYGVKD. This CDR3 has 12 amino acids. Here the CDR3 reads CAISESGEGAFF. Written as DNA, the CDR3 is TGTGCCATCAGTGAGTCGGGGGAAGGTGCTTTCTTT.

The chain carries TRBV20-1 and TRBJ2-1; 11 bases line up with TRBD2. With 0 bases clipped from V and 0 bases from J, the junction kept 16 bases outside the gene matches. Germline CDR1 DFQATT, CDR2 SNEGSKA (reference sequence). The length of the CDR3 is 21 residues. The CDR3 is CSARDPRGTSGIQSSYNEQFF. The DNA of the CDR3 is TGCAGTGCTAGAGACCCTAGAGGGACTAGCGGAATTCAGAGCTCCTACAATGAGCAGTTCTTC.

This clonotype was found a few times. The gene calls are TRBV12-3 or TRBV12-4 and TRBJ2-6; tentative D call: TRBD1 (5 bases). The CDR3 is 17 residues long. Deletions cut 6 bases from V and 0 bases from J, with 15 bases between. CDR3 sequence reads: CASSHDSLHSGANVLTF. In DNA form, the CDR3 reads TGTGCCAGCAGCCACGACAGTCTACACTCTGGGGCCAACGTCCTGACTTTC.

This clonotype showed up many times. The chain combines TRBV24-1 with TRBJ2-1, with a weak D call TRBD1 (6 bases). The CDR3 consists of 15 residues. The V gene's germline CDR1 is KGHDR and CDR2 SFDVKD. V lost 2 bases and J 2 bases, leaving 9 bases between the germline ends. CDR3 loop: CATSDSGTPYNEQFF. The CDR3 nucleotides are TGTGCCACCAGTGATTCCGGGACACCCTACAATGAGCAGTTCTTC.

This clonotype came up many times. The gene calls are TRBV20-1 and TRBJ1-3; TRBD1 might be the D (5 bases). The CDR3 extends over 13 amino acids. V was clipped by 6 bases and J by 5 bases, with 14 bases between them. Germline V lookup: CDR1 DFQATT, CDR2 SNEGSKA (reference sequence). The CDR3 loop is CSAPGRDRNTIYF. CDR3 in DNA: TGCAGTGCACCAGGGAGGGATAGAAACACCATATATTTT.

Many counts were recorded for this clonotype. The chain combines TRBV11-2 with TRBJ2-2; 11 bases match TRBD2. Germline assignment: CDR1 SGHAT and CDR2 FQNNGV. V shed 4 bases and J 4 bases; nucleotides not matched to a gene: 5. This CDR3 contains 16 residues. The CDR3 reads CASSSTSGSGTGELFF. In nucleotides, the CDR3 is TGTGCCAGCAGCTCAACTAGCGGGAGTGGCACCGGGGAGCTGTTTTTT.

This chain joins TRBV3-1 and TRBJ2-1, with a tentative D call TRBD2 (6 bases). Between the trimmed V and J ends, which lost 6 bases and 9 bases, there was a span of 30 bases. Germline V gives CDR1 LGHDT, CDR2 YNNKEL (reference sequence). This CDR3 region has 18 residues. The CDR3 loop reads CASRHTFKTGVFGSEQFF. As DNA, the CDR3 is TGTGCCAGCAGACATACTTTTAAGACGGGGGTCTTTGGTAGTGAGCAGTTCTTC.

The genes are TRBV4-2 and TRBJ2-5, with TRBD2 matching 9 bases. Germline V CDR1 and CDR2: LGHNA, YNFKEQ. The V gene end was trimmed by 0 bases and the J gene end by 5 bases; junction bases not matched to a gene: 10. The CDR3 is 17 amino acids. The CDR3 loop is CASSQDRLLAGRETQYF. The CDR3 bases are TGTGCCAGCAGCCAAGATCGTCTCCTAGCGGGAAGGGAGACCCAGTACTTC.

This clonotype was found many times. The genes are TRBV11-2 and TRBJ1-4, with 8 bases identical to TRBD1. The CDR3 consists of 16 residues. The germline V gene has CDR1 SGHAT and CDR2 FQNNGV. Unmatched junction bases numbered 11, after V lost 4 bases and J lost 7 bases. The CDR3 nucleotides read TGTGCCAGCAGCTCCCGCGGGGGGACAGGAGCTGAAAAACTGTTTTTT. This translates into CASSSRGGTGAEKLFF.

This clonotype was observed many times. The chain recombines TRBV28 with TRBJ2-7; TRBD2 matches at 10 bases. The CDR3 consists of 15 residues. V was clipped by 6 bases and J by 4 bases; unmatched bases: 9. From germline, CDR1 is MDHEN and CDR2 SYDVKM. The CDR3 DNA is TGTGCCAGCAGGCCCGAACTAGCGGGACCTTACGAGCAGTACTTC. Translated, it gives CASRPELAGPYEQYF.

This clonotype came up many times. The rearrangement joins TRBV3-1 to TRBJ1-2; TRBD1 aligns across 10 bases. The CDR3 covers 14 residues. V was clipped by 4 bases and J by 2 bases; unmatched bases: 1. Germline CDR1 is LGHDT and CDR2 is YNNKEL (reference sequence). The CDR3 DNA sequence: TGTGCCAGCAGCCCGGGACAGGGGAACTATGGCTACACCTTC. This encodes CASSPGQGNYGYTF. The entire variable domain, with the rest obtained from reference TRBV3-1 and TRBJ1-2, is as follows: DTAVSQTPKYLVTQMGNDKSIKCEQNLGHDTMYWYKQDSKKFLKIMFSYNNKELIINETVPNRFSPKSPDKAHLNLHINSLELGDSAVYFCASSPGQGNYGYTFGSGTRLTVV.

At least ten counts were recorded for this clonotype. V is TRBV7-8 and J is TRBJ2-5, with D perhaps assigned TRBD1 or TRBD2 (6 bases each). CDR3 length: 16 residues. Germline V gene data show CDR1 as SGHVS and CDR2 as FQNEAQ. The germline V and J ends were trimmed by 2 bases and 5 bases, with 18 bases remaining between them. The CDR3, as DNA: TGTGCCAGCAGCTTAATTAGGGGGGCGGATGAGGAGACCCAGTACTTC. It translates to CASSLIRGADEETQYF.

This clonotype was recorded many times. The V and J genes are TRBV20-1 and TRBJ2-1; 10 bases are a match to TRBD2. CDR1 is DFQATT and CDR2 is SNEGSKA in the germline V gene (reference sequence). V shed 4 bases and J 0 bases; nucleotides not matched to a gene: 3. This CDR3 has 15 residues. The DNA for the CDR3 is TGCAGTGCTACTAGCGGGAGCTCCTCCTACAATGAGCAGTTCTTC. This sequence encodes CSATSGSSSYNEQFF.

The table lists this clonotype with a few counts. The chain is built from TRBV18 and TRBJ1-3; 10 bases map to TRBD1. The CDR3 spans 13 residues. From germline, CDR1 is KGHSH and CDR2 LQKENI. The V and J ends lost 8 bases and 6 bases, in that order; junction bases with no gene match: 4. This CDR3 is CASATGGENTIYF. The CDR3, as DNA: TGTGCCAGCGCGACAGGGGGCGAAAACACCATATATTTT.

A note on this clonotype: A much larger clone sits a single nucleotide away, making a read error possible. The chain links TRBV12-3 or TRBV12-4 to TRBJ2-7; D unresolved. The CDR3 is 12 amino acids. This CDR3 is CAGSFRSYEQYF. For the CDR3, the DNA is TGTGCCGGCAGTTTTCGATCCTACGAGCAGTACTTC.

This clonotype was found many times. The rearrangement links TRBV5-1 to TRBJ2-7; possible D gene TRBD2, 6 bases. V lost 2 bases to trimming and J lost 2 bases, with 14 bases between them. The germline V gene encodes CDR1 SGHRS and CDR2 YFSETQ. The CDR3 totals 15 residues. The CDR3 sequence: CASSLDPGETYEQYF. The CDR3 region has the DNA TGCGCCAGCAGCTTAGACCCGGGGGAGACCTACGAGCAGTACTTC.

The table lists this clonotype with many counts. The chain carries TRBV28 and TRBJ2-7; D may match TRBD1 or TRBD2 (5 bases each). The CDR3 is 14 amino acids. The V gene's germline CDR1 is MDHEN and CDR2 SYDVKM. Trimming removed 3 bases at V and 0 bases at J, with 9 bases between. In DNA form, the CDR3 reads TGTGCCAGCAGTTTCTTAGGGACCTCCTACGAGCAGTACTTC. Amino acid sequence: CASSFLGTSYEQYF.